The present entry profiles one T cell receptor (beta chain) with its context. Its matching antigen is unknown. At one boundary the junction diverges from the germline segment, which might be a read error. These data are taken from a study of tumor and adjacent non-tumor tissue in lung cancer. The overall study: Each sample yielded about 4.17 million productive TCRbeta reads on average.

No cell sorting was done before RNA was extracted from the tissue. The normal lung tissue was taken more than 3 cm from the tumor edge. Three rounds of nested PCR, following a modified ARM-PCR protocol, produced the TCRbeta library. TCRdb re-analysed the multiplex PCR reads in MiXCR, keeping a single row per CDR3 protein. This table holds about 80,000 distinct CDR3 sequences, approximately 80% found once. The CDR3 loop spans 15 amino acids. The germline gives CDR1 SGHAT, CDR2 FQNNGV. Points from the study as a whole: Patients with more diverse tumor TCRs had worse survival.

The chain recombines TRBV11-2 with TRBJ2-1, with D hard to call. The receptor comes from a man in his 60s with non-small cell lung cancer. The specimen was distant non-tumor lung tissue. CDR3 bases: TGTGCCAGCACCTTAGATAGGAACTCCTACAATGACCAGTTCTTC. Its protein product is CASTLDRNSYNDQFF.